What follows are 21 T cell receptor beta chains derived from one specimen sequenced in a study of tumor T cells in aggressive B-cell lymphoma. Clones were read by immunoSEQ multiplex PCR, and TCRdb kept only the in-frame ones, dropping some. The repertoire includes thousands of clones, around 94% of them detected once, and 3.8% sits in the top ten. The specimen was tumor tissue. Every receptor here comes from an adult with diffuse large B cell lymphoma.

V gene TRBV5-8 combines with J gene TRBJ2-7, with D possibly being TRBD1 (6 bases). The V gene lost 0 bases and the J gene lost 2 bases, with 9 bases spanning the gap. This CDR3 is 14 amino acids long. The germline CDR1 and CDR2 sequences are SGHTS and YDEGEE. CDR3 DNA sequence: TGTGCCAGCAGCTTGGGGGGGCCGGCCTACGAGCAGTACTTC. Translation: CASSLGGPAYEQYF.

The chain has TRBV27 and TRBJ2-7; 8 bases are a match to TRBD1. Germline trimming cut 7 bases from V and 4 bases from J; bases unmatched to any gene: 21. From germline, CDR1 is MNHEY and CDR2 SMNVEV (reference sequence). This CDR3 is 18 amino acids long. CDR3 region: CASTPRRQGRSAGYEQYF. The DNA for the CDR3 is TGTGCCAGCACCCCTAGGAGACAGGGGCGAAGTGCCGGATACGAGCAGTACTTC.

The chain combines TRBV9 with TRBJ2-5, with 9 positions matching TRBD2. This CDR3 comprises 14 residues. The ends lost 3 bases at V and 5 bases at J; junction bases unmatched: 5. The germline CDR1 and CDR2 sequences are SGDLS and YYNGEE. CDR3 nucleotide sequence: TGTGCCAGCAGCGGTCGACTAGCGGTGGAGACCCAGTACTTC. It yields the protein CASSGRLAVETQYF.

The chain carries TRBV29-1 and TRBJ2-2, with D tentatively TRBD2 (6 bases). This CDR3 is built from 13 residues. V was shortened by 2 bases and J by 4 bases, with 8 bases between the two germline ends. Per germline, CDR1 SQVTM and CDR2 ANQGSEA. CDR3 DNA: TGCAGCGTTGAAAGAGCGGGCACCGGGGAGCTGTTTTTT. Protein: CSVERAGTGELFF.

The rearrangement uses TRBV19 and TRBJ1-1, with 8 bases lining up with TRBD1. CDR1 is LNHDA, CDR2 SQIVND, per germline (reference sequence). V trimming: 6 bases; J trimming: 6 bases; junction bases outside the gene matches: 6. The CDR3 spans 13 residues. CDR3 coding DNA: TGTGCCAGTAGAAAACAGGGGGGACCTGAAGCTTTCTTT. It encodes CASRKQGGPEAFF.

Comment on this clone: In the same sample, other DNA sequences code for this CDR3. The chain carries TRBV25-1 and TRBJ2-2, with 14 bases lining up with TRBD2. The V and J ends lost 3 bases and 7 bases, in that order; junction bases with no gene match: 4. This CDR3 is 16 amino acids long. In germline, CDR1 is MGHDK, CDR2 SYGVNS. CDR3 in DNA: TGTGCCAGCAGTGAGACTAGCGGGAGGGCAGGCGGGGAGCTGTTTTTT. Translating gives CASSETSGRAGGELFF.

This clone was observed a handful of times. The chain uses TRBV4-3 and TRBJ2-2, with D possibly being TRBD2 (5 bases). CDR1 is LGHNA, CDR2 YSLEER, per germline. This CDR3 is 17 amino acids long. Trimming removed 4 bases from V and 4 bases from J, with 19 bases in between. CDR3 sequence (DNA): TGCGCCAGCAGCCGAGAGTGGACCGGCAGCGGCACCGGGGAGCTGTTTTTT. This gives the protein CASSREWTGSGTGELFF.

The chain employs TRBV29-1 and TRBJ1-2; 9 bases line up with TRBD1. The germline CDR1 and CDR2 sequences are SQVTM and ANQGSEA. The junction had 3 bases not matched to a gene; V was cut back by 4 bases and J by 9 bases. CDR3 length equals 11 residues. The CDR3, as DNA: TGCAGCGTTGGGGGACAGGGTAGCTACACCTTC. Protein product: CSVGGQGSYTF.

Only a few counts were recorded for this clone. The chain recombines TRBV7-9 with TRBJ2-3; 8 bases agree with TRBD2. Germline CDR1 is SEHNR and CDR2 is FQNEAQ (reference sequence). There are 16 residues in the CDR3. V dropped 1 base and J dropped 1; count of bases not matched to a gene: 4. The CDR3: CASSLGSSGGTDTQYF. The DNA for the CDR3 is TGTGCCAGCAGCTTAGGAAGTAGCGGGGGCACAGATACGCAGTATTTT.

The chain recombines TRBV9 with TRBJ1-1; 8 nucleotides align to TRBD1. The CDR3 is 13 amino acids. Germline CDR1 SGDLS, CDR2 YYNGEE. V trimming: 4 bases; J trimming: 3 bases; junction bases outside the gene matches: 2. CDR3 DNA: TGTGCCAGCAGCACGACAGGGGACACTGAAGCTTTCTTT. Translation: CASSTTGDTEAFF.

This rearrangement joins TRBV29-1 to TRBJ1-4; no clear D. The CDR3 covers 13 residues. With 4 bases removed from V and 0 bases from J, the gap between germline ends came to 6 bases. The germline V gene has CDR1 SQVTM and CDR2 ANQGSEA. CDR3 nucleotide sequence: TGCAGCGTTGTGGGCGCAACTAATGAAAAACTGTTTTTT. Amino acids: CSVVGATNEKLFF.

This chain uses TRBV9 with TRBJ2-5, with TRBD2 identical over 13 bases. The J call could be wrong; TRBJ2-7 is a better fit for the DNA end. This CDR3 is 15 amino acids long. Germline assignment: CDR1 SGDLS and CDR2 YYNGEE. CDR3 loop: CASSKSLAGGGEQYF. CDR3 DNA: TGTGCCAGCAGCAAATCACTAGCGGGAGGGGGCGAGCAGTACTTC.

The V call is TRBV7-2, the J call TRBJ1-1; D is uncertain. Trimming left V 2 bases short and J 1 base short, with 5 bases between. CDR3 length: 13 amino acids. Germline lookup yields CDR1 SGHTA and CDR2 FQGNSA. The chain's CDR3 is CASSLFQNTEAFF. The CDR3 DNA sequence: TGTGCCAGCAGCTTATTCCAGAACACTGAAGCTTTCTTT.

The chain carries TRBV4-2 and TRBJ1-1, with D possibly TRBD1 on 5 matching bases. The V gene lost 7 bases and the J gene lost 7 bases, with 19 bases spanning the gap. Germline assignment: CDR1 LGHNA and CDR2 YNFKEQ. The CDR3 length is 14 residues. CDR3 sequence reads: CASNQEQAQSEAFF. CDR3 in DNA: TGTGCCAGCAACCAGGAACAGGCACAGAGTGAAGCTTTCTTT.

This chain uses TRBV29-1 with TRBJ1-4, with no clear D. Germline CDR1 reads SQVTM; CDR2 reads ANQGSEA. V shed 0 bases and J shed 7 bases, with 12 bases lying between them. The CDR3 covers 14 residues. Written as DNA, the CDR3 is TGCAGCGTTGAAGATCGGGGTATTCGTGAAAAACTGTTTTTT. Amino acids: CSVEDRGIREKLFF.

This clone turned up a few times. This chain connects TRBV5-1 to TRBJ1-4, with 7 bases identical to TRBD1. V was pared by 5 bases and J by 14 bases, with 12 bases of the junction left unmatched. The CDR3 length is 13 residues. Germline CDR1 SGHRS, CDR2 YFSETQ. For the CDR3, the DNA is TGCGCCAGCAGGACAGGGTCGGACGCGAATCTGTTTTTT. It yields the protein CASRTGSDANLFF.

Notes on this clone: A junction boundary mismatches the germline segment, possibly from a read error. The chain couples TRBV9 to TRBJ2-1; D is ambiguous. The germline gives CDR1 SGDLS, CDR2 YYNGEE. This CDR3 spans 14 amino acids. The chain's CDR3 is CTSSVGGVGNEQFF. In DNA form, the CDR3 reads TGTACCAGCAGCGTCGGCGGAGTTGGCAATGAGCAGTTCTTC.

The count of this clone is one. CDR3 in DNA: TGCGCCAGCAGCCAAGCACAGGGGGCCTCTAAGAACACCATATATTTT. Translated: CASSQAQGASKNTIYF. The V gene is TRBV4-3, the J gene TRBJ1-3; 9 nucleotides line up with TRBD1. The CDR3 totals 16 residues. Germline CDR1 LGHNA, CDR2 YSLEER. J lost 7 bases, V lost 1 base, and 8 bases had no gene match.

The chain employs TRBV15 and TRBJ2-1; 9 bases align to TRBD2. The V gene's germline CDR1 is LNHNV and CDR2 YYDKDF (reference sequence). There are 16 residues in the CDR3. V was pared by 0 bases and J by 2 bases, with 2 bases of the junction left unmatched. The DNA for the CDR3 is TGTGCCACCAGCAGAGATCGCGGGAGGGCCTACAATGAGCAGTTCTTC. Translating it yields CATSRDRGRAYNEQFF.

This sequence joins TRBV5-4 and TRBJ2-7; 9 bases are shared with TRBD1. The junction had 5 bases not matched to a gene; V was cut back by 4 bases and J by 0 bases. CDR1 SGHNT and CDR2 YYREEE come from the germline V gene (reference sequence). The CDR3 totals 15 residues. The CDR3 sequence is CASSNPGQGSYEQYF. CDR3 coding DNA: TGTGCCAGCAGCAACCCGGGACAGGGCTCCTACGAGCAGTACTTC.

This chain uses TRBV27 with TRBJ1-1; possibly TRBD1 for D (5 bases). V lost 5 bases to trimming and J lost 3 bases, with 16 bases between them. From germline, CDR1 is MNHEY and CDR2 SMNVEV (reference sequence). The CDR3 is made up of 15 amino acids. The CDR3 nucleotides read TGTGCCAGCAGTCTCTCCTGGGGCGTGGACACTGAAGCTTTCTTT. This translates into CASSLSWGVDTEAFF.